This TCR beta chain was documented in a study of T cell responses to AZD1222 COVID-19 vaccine. Study-level findings and limits: There were repertoire samples only from the period after the peak T cell response.

Produced via immunoSEQ multiplex PCR; TCRdb's table is partial and in-frame only. The sample includes about 160,000 clones, approximately 89% of them seen just once. This CDR3 spans 12 amino acids. This clone appeared a single time. Its matching antigen is unknown. This receptor was obtained from an adult in good health. Sequenced material: peripheral blood, taken on day 0 of AZD1222 vaccination. The chain recombines TRBV21-1 with TRBJ2-1; the table's D call of TRBD1 was not tested on the DNA. TRBV21-1 is given as a pseudogene. CDR3 coding DNA: TGTGCCAGCAGCGTCAGTTGCCATGAGCAGTTCTTC. Protein: CASSVSCHEQFF.